This TCR beta chain was observed in a study of Graves' ophthalmopathy and Graves' hyperthyroidism. This clonotype was seen ten or more times. Its antigen is unidentified. Germline V CDR1 and CDR2: ENHRY, SYGVKD. The V and J ends lost 6 bases and 2 bases respectively, with 11 bases between them. CDR3 length: 13 amino acids. Certain patients were not enrolled. These were patients with other autoimmune diseases, uncontrolled infections, pregnancy or lactation. The study amplified TCR beta CDR3 regions using RNA transcripts. First-round RT-PCR employed HTBI primers, with a second-round multiplex PCR after it. TCRdb re-called the multiplex PCR reads with MiXCR, one entry per CDR3 protein. The sample includes 360,000 or so distinct CDR3 sequences, about 17% of them seen just once. General study results and limits: Blood was where most expanded thyroid clonotypes above 0.001 frequency also turned up.

The genes are TRBV10-3 and TRBJ2-7, with D possibly TRBD1 on 5 matching bases. Material: peripheral blood. The clonotype comes from a woman aged 18-29 years with Graves' ophthalmopathy. The DNA for the CDR3 is TGTGCCATCAGCCTAGGACACACCTACGAGCAGTACTTC. This translates into CAISLGHTYEQYF.